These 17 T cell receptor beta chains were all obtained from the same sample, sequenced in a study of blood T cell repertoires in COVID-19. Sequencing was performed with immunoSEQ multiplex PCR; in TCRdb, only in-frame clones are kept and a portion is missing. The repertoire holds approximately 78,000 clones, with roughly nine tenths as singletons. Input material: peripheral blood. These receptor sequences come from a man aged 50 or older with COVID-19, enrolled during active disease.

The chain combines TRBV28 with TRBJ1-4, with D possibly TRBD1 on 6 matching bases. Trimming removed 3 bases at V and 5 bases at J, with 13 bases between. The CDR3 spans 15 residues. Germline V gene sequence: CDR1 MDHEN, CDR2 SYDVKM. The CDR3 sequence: CASSFLTGPNEKLFF. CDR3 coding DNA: TGTGCCAGCAGTTTCTTGACAGGACCGAATGAAAAACTGTTTTTT.

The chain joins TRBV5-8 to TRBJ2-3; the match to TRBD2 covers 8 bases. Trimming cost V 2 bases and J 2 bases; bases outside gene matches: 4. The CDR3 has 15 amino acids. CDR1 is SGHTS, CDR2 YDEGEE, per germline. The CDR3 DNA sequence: TGTGCCAGCAGCTTAGCGGGGGAAGACACAGATACGCAGTATTTT. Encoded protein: CASSLAGEDTDTQYF.

CDR3 residues: CASSLTENTEAFF. CDR3 in DNA: TGTGCCAGCAGCTTGACAGAGAACACTGAAGCTTTCTTT. The rearrangement uses TRBV11-2 and TRBJ1-1, with a possible D match to TRBD1 (5 bases). CDR1 and CDR2 from the germline V gene are SGHAT and FQNNGV. The CDR3 contains 13 residues. The V end lost 3 bases, the J end lost 1 base, and 6 bases lay between the germline ends.

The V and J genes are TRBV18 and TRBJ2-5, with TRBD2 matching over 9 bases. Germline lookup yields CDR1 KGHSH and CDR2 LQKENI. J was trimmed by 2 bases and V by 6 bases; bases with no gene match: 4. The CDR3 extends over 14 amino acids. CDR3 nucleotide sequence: TGTGCCAGCTCGCCGACTAGCGGACAAGAGACCCAGTACTTC. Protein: CASSPTSGQETQYF.

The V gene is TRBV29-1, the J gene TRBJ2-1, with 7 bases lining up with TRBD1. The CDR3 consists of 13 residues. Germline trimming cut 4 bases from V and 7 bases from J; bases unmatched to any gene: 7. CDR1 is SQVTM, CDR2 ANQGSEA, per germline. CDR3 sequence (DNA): TGCAGCGTTGTCTTACAGGGGTGGAATGAGCAGTTCTTC. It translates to CSVVLQGWNEQFF.

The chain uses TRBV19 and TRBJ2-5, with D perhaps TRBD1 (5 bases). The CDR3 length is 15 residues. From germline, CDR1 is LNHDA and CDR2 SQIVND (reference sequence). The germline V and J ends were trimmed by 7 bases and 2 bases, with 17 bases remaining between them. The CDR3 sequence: CASKPFGATQETQYF. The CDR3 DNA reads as TGTGCCAGTAAGCCATTTGGGGCGACTCAAGAGACCCAGTACTTC.

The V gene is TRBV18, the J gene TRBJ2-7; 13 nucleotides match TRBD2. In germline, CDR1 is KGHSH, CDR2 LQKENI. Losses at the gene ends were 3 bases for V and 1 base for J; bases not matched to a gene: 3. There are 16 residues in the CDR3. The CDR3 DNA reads TGTGCCAGCTCACCTGAGGGACTAGCGGGATCCTACGAGCAGTACTTC. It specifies CASSPEGLAGSYEQYF.

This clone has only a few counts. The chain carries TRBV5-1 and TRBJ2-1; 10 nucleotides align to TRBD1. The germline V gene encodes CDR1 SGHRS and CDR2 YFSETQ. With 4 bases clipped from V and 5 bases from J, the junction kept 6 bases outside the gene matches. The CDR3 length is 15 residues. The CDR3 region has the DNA TGCGCCAGCAGCGGCCGGGACAGGGGTGACAATGAGCAGTTCTTC. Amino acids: CASSGRDRGDNEQFF.

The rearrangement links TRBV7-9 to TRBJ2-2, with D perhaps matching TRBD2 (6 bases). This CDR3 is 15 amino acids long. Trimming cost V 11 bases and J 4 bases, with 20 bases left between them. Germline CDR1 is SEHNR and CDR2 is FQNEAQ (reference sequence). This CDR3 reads CAGKSSAETTGELFF. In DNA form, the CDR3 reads TGTGCCGGAAAATCTAGCGCAGAGACCACCGGGGAGCTGTTTTTT. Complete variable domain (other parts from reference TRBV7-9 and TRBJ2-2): DTGVSQNPRHKITKRGQNVTFRCDPISEHNRLYWYRQTLGQGPEFLTYFQNEAQLEKSRLLSDRFSAERPKGSFSTLEIQRTEQGDSAMYLCAGKSSAETTGELFFGEGSRLTVL.

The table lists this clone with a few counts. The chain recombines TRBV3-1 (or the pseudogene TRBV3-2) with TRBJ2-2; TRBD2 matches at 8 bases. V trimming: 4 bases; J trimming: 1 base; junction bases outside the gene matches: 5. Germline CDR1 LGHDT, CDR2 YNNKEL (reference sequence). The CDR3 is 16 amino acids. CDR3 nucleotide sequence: TGTGCCAGCAGCCTTTTGGCGGGAGGGAACACCGGGGAGCTGTTTTTT. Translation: CASSLLAGGNTGELFF.

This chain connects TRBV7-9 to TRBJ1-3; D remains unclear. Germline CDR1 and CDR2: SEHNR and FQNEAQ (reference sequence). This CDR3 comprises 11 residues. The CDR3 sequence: CAGSSGNTIYF. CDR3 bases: TGTGCGGGCTCTTCTGGAAACACCATATATTTT. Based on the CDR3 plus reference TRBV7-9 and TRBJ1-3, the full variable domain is DTGVSQNPRHKITKRGQNVTFRCDPISEHNRLYWYRQTLGQGPEFLTYFQNEAQLEKSRLLSDRFSAERPKGSFSTLEIQRTEQGDSAMYLCAGSSGNTIYFGEGSWLTVV.

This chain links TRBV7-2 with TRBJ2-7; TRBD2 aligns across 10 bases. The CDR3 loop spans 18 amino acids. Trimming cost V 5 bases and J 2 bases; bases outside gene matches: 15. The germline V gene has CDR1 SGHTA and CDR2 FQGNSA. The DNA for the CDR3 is TGTGCCAGCAGCCTAATCCCTCCCGGTAGCGGGAGGACCTACGAGCAGTACTTC. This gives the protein CASSLIPPGSGRTYEQYF.

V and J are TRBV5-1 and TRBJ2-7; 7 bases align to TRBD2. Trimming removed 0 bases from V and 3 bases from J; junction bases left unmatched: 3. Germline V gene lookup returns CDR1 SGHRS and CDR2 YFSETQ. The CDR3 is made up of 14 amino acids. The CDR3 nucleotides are TGCGCCAGCAGCTTGGAAGGGAGGGGCTACGAGCAGTACTTC. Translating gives CASSLEGRGYEQYF.

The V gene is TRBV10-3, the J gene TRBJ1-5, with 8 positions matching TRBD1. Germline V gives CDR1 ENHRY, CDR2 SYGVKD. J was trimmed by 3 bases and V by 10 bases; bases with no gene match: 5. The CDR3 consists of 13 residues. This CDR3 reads CARRTGPNQPQHF. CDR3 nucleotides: TGTGCCAGAAGGACAGGGCCCAATCAGCCCCAGCATTTT.

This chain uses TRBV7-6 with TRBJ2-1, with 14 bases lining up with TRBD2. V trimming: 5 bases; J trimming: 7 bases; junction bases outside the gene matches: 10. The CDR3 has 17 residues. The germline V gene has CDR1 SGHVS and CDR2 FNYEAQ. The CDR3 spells CASSPGTSGSSSNEQFF. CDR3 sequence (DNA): TGTGCCAGCAGCCCTGGGACTAGCGGGAGTAGTAGTAATGAGCAGTTCTTC.

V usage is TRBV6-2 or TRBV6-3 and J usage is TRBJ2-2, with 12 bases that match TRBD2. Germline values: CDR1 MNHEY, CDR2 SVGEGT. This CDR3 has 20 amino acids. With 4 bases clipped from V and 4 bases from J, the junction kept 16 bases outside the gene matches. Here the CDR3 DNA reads TGTGCCAGCAGTTTCCTCCCGACTAGCGGGAGCATGAGGGGCACCGGGGAGCTGTTTTTT. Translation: CASSFLPTSGSMRGTGELFF.

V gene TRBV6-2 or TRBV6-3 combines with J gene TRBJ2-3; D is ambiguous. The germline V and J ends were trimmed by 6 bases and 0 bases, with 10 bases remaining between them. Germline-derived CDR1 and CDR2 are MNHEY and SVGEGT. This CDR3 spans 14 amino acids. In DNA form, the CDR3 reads TGTGCCAGCAGCCAGAGTGCTAGCACAGATACGCAGTATTTT. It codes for CASSQSASTDTQYF.